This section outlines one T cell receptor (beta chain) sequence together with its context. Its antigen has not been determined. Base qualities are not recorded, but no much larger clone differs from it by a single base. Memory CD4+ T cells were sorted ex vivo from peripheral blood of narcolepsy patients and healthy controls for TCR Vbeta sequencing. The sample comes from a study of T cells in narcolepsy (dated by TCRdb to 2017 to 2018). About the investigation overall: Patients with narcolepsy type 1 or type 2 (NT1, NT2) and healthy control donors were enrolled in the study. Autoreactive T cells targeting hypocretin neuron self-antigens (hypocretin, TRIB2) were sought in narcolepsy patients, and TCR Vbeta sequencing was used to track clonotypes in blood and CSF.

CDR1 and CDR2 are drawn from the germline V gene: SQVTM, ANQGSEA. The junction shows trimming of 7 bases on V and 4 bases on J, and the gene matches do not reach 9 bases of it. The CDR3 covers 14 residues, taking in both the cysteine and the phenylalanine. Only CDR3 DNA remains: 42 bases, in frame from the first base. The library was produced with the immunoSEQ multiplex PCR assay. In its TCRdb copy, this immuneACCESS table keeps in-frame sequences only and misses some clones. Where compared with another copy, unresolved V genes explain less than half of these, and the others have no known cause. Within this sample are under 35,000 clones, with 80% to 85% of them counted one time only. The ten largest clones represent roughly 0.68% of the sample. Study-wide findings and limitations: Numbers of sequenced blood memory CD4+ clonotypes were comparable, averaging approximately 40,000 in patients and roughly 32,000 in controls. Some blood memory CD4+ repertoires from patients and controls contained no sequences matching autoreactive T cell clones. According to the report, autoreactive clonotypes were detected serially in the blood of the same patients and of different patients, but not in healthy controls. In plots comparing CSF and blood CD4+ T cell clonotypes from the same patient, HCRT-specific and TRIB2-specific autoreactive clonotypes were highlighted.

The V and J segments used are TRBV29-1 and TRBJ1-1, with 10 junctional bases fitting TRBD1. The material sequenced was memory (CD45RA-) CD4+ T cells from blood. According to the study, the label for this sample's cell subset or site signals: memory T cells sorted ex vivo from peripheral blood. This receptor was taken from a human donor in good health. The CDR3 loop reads CSGGQGDWGTEAFF. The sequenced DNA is TGCAGCGGAGGACAGGGGGATTGGGGCACTGAAGCTTTCTTT.